These 27 T cell receptor beta chains were sequenced from one sample in a study of blood T cell repertoires in COVID-19. Profiling relied on immunoSEQ multiplex PCR, and the TCRdb table lists in-frame clones only, not all of them. The table shows about 59,000 clones, with approximately 80% occurring only once. What was sequenced was peripheral blood. The receptors stem from a woman of 80 years or more with acute or convalescent COVID-19.

This clone was seen a handful of times. The chain links TRBV7-8 to TRBJ2-7, with 11 bases aligning to TRBD1. J was trimmed by 6 bases and V by 2 bases; bases with no gene match: 9. The germline gives CDR1 SGHVS, CDR2 FQNEAQ. This CDR3 spans 16 amino acids. In nucleotides, the CDR3 is TGTGCCAGCAGCTTATTATCCGGACAGGGGGCGGGCGAGCAGTACTTC. Translated, it gives CASSLLSGQGAGEQYF.

The chain uses TRBV5-6 and TRBJ1-1; TRBD1 might be the D (6 bases). The CDR3 is made up of 14 amino acids. Per the germline V gene, CDR1 is SGHDT and CDR2 is YYEEEE. The ends were cut back, 3 bases at V and 3 bases at J, with 12 bases in the middle. CDR3 loop: CASSYRTVDTEAFF. The CDR3 DNA is TGTGCCAGCAGCTACCGGACAGTTGACACTGAAGCTTTCTTT.

The chain links TRBV11-2 to TRBJ2-7; a possible D gene is TRBD2 (6 bases). The length of the CDR3 is 15 residues. Between the trimmed V and J ends, which lost 2 bases and 3 bases, there was a span of 14 bases. Germline values: CDR1 SGHAT, CDR2 FQNNGV. Written as DNA, the CDR3 is TGTGCCAGCAGCTTAAACGGGGGAGAAGGCTACGAGCAGTACTTC. Translated, it gives CASSLNGGEGYEQYF.

J is TRBJ1-1 and V is TRBV20-1, with D possibly being TRBD1 (6 bases). The CDR3 contains 11 residues. Germline V gene lookup returns CDR1 DFQATT and CDR2 SNEGSKA (reference sequence). Trimming left V 6 bases short and J 5 bases short, with 10 bases between. CDR3 nucleotide sequence: TGCAGTGCCGGGAGGGGGACTGAAGCTTTCTTT. This sequence encodes CSAGRGTEAFF.

This sequence joins TRBV24-1 and TRBJ1-4; 10 bases fit TRBD1. Germline V gives CDR1 KGHDR, CDR2 SFDVKD. The V and J ends lost 3 bases and 8 bases, in that order; junction bases with no gene match: 5. The CDR3 has 15 residues. In DNA form, the CDR3 reads TGTGCCACCAGTGATAGACAGGGGGCAGGCGAAAAACTGTTTTTT. Translated: CATSDRQGAGEKLFF.

The rearrangement uses TRBV7-2 and TRBJ1-2, with 11 bases lining up with TRBD1. Looked up from germline, CDR1 is SGHTA and CDR2 is FQGNSA. The CDR3 is made up of 16 amino acids. The ends lost 5 bases at V and 7 bases at J; junction bases unmatched: 12. Here the CDR3 DNA reads TGTGCCAGCAGCCAAACTGGGGGGACAGGGGGTTCTGGCTACACCTTC. It is translated as CASSQTGGTGGSGYTF.

The J gene is TRBJ2-7, the V gene TRBV7-8, with D possibly being TRBD2 (6 bases). The V end lost 2 bases, the J end lost 3 bases, and 17 bases lay between the germline ends. CDR3 length: 16 amino acids. Germline-derived CDR1 and CDR2 are SGHVS and FQNEAQ. The CDR3 reads CASSLTLTSSHYEQYF. The CDR3 DNA reads TGTGCCAGCAGCTTAACGCTAACTAGCAGCCACTACGAGCAGTACTTC. Together with reference TRBV7-8 and TRBJ2-7, the CDR3 gives the full variable domain: GAGVSQSPRYKVAKRGQDVALRCDPISGHVSLFWYQQALGQGPEFLTYFQNEAQLDKSGLPSDRFFAERPEGSVSTLKIQRTQQEDSAVYLCASSLTLTSSHYEQYFGPGTRLTVT.

The chain joins TRBV6-5 to TRBJ1-5; 8 bases line up with TRBD1. The junction had 5 bases not matched to a gene; V was cut back by 6 bases and J by 4 bases. The CDR3 contains 14 residues. Germline V gene lookup returns CDR1 MNHEY and CDR2 SVGAGI. The CDR3 coding sequence is TGTGCCAGCAGATCCGGGACAGGAAATCAGCCCCAGCATTTT. Translating gives CASRSGTGNQPQHF.

The chain carries TRBV19 and TRBJ2-2; TRBD1 is a possible D gene (6 bases). The CDR3 is 15 amino acids. V lost 5 bases and J lost 5, with 15 bases in between. Germline CDR1 LNHDA, CDR2 SQIVND (reference sequence). CDR3: CASSRTVQGTGELFF. The CDR3 bases are TGTGCCAGTAGTCGGACAGTTCAAGGGACCGGGGAGCTGTTTTTT. Supplemented by reference TRBV19 and TRBJ2-2, the full variable domain reads DGGITQSPKYLFRKEGQNVTLSCEQNLNHDAMYWYRQDPGQGLRLIYYSQIVNDFQKGDIAEGYSVSREKKESFPLTVTSAQKNPTAFYLCASSRTVQGTGELFFGEGSRLTVL.

The chain couples TRBV5-1 to TRBJ1-1; TRBD1 aligns across 9 bases. Germline V gene lookup returns CDR1 SGHRS and CDR2 YFSETQ. The V and J ends lost 4 bases and 1 base, in that order; junction bases with no gene match: 11. The CDR3 extends over 17 amino acids. The CDR3 here is CASSPGQGGIKNTEAFF. The CDR3 DNA reads TGCGCCAGCAGCCCGGGACAGGGAGGGATCAAGAACACTGAAGCTTTCTTT. Full variable domain (rest looked up from reference TRBV5-1 and TRBJ1-1): KAGVTQTPRYLIKTRGQQVTLSCSPISGHRSVSWYQQTPGQGLQFLFEYFSETQRNKGNFPGRFSGRQFSNSRSEMNVSTLELGDSALYLCASSPGQGGIKNTEAFFGQGTRLTVV.

This clone has ten or more counts. The rearrangement uses TRBV5-6 and TRBJ1-6; D remains ambiguous. The V end lost 1 base, the J end lost 5 bases, and 7 bases lay between the germline ends. This CDR3 comprises 14 residues. Germline assignment: CDR1 SGHDT and CDR2 YYEEEE. The DNA of the CDR3 is TGTGCCAGCAGCTTGTCCAGTGATAATTCACCCCTCCACTTT. Its translation: CASSLSSDNSPLHF.

The chain employs TRBV5-6 and TRBJ2-2; maybe TRBD2 (6 bases). In germline, CDR1 is SGHDT, CDR2 YYEEEE. The CDR3 extends over 16 amino acids. The V end lost 4 bases, the J end lost 1 base, and 14 bases lay between the germline ends. CDR3 protein: CASSLRTGVNTGELFF. DNA of the CDR3: TGTGCCAGCAGCCTAAGGACGGGAGTGAACACCGGGGAGCTGTTTTTT.

The CDR3 DNA is TGTGCCAGCAGCTTAGTTGCGTCAGGGGCCCACGAGCAGTACTTC. Protein product: CASSLVASGAHEQYF. The rearrangement uses TRBV11-2 and TRBJ2-7; D possibly corresponds to TRBD1 (6 bases). The V gene's germline CDR1 is SGHAT and CDR2 FQNNGV. The length of the CDR3 is 15 residues. V gave up 1 base and J gave up 5 bases, with 15 bases separating them.

This clone was detected only a few times. J is TRBJ1-5 and V is TRBV9; 7 positions agree with TRBD1. The CDR3 contains 14 residues. Germline lookup yields CDR1 SGDLS and CDR2 YYNGEE. V trimming: 6 bases; J trimming: 3 bases; junction bases outside the gene matches: 6. The chain's CDR3 is CASNLGQPNQPQHF. In nucleotides, the CDR3 is TGTGCCAGCAACTTGGGACAGCCCAATCAGCCCCAGCATTTT. Using reference TRBV9 and TRBJ1-5 for the parts outside the CDR3, the full variable domain is DSGVTQTPKHLITATGQRVTLRCSPRSGDLSVYWYQQSLDQGLQFLIQYYNGEERAKGNILERFSAQQFPDLHSELNLSSLELGDSALYFCASNLGQPNQPQHFGDGTRLSIL.

This chain links TRBV7-2 with TRBJ2-2; D possibly corresponds to TRBD2 (6 bases). The CDR3 consists of 12 residues. CDR1 and CDR2 (germline): SGHTA, FQGNSA. V lost 4 bases and J lost 9, with 9 bases in between. The CDR3 region is CASSSGEWELFF. The CDR3 DNA reads TGTGCCAGCAGCTCGGGAGAGTGGGAGCTGTTTTTT.

The J gene is TRBJ2-7, the V gene TRBV27, with a tentative D call TRBD1 (6 bases). CDR1 and CDR2 (germline): MNHEY, SMNVEV (reference sequence). The V and J ends lost 7 bases and 5 bases respectively, with 15 bases between them. This CDR3 is built from 13 residues. CDR3 amino acids: CASKKRTEDEQYF. The CDR3 region has the DNA TGTGCCAGCAAAAAAAGGACAGAGGACGAGCAGTACTTC.

J is TRBJ2-7 and V is TRBV28; D is perhaps TRBD1 (7 bases). Trimming shortened V by 3 bases and J by 5 bases, and 26 bases separated the two germline ends. Germline lookup yields CDR1 MDHEN and CDR2 SYDVKM. The CDR3 contains 18 residues. This CDR3 is CASSFLLMEGTVSHEQYF. DNA of the CDR3: TGTGCCAGCAGTTTTCTTTTGATGGAGGGGACAGTATCCCACGAGCAGTACTTC.

The chain combines TRBV6-5 with TRBJ1-2, with 8 bases identical to TRBD1. Germline CDR1 is MNHEY and CDR2 is SVGAGI. V gave up 6 bases and J gave up 1 base; unmatched junction bases: 7. The CDR3 has 15 residues. This chain's CDR3 is CASSARGQDNYGYTF. The CDR3 region has the DNA TGTGCCAGCAGCGCCCGGGGACAGGATAACTATGGCTACACCTTC.

This chain joins TRBV6-5 and TRBJ2-2, with TRBD1 as a possible D gene (6 bases). The germline gives CDR1 MNHEY, CDR2 SVGAGI. V lost 8 bases and J lost 1, with 11 bases in between. This CDR3 is built from 14 residues. The CDR3 loop is CASGQSLNTGELFF. CDR3 sequence (DNA): TGTGCCAGCGGACAGTCTTTGAACACCGGGGAGCTGTTTTTT.

This chain uses TRBV5-1 with TRBJ2-7; possibly TRBD2 for D (5 bases). CDR3 length: 13 amino acids. CDR1 and CDR2 (germline): SGHRS, YFSETQ. Between the trimmed V and J ends, which lost 4 bases and 0 bases, there was a span of 8 bases. The CDR3 here is CASSHGVSYEQYF. CDR3 in DNA: TGCGCCAGCAGCCACGGGGTCTCCTACGAGCAGTACTTC.

The rearrangement joins TRBV4-3 to TRBJ1-2; a weak D match, TRBD1 (5 bases). V was clipped by 0 bases and J by 5 bases, with 13 bases between them. The CDR3 runs to 15 residues. Germline CDR1 reads LGHNA; CDR2 reads YSLEER. CDR3 bases: TGCGCCAGCAGCCAAGATTGGGGCGGTAGTTATGGCTACACCTTC. This sequence encodes CASSQDWGGSYGYTF.

The J gene is TRBJ2-7, the V gene TRBV28; 8 positions agree with TRBD2. Germline V gene data show CDR1 as MDHEN and CDR2 as SYDVKM. This CDR3 region has 15 residues. V lost 6 bases, J lost 0 bases, and 7 bases stayed unmatched. In DNA, the CDR3 is TGTGCCAGCAGGTATCACAGCGGGAGCTCCTACGAGCAGTACTTC. Its protein product is CASRYHSGSSYEQYF.

This clone was detected a few times. V gene TRBV2 combines with J gene TRBJ1-5, with D tentatively TRBD1 (6 bases). Germline V gene lookup returns CDR1 SNHLY and CDR2 FYNNEI. The ends were cut back, 6 bases at V and 2 bases at J, with 14 bases in the middle. CDR3 length: 15 residues. The CDR3 DNA sequence: TGTGCCAGCAGAATACAGGGAAGTGGCAATCAGCCCCAGCATTTT. Translating gives CASRIQGSGNQPQHF.

The chain has TRBV21-1 and TRBJ2-7; the table assigns TRBD2, which was not confirmed against the DNA. TRBV21-1 has pseudogene status. The CDR3 runs 15 residues. CDR3 in amino acids: CASSNYRHGGYEQYF. CDR3 nucleotide sequence: TGTGCCAGCAGCAATTATAGGCACGGGGGCTACGAGCAGTACTTC.

V gene TRBV9 combines with J gene TRBJ2-3; 8 nucleotides align to TRBD1. CDR1 is SGDLS and CDR2 is YYNGEE in the germline V gene. V lost 1 base to trimming and J lost 6 bases; unmatched junction nucleotides: 1. CDR3 size: 13 residues. The CDR3, as DNA: TGTGCCAGCAGCGTACAGGGGGCCGATACGCAGTATTTT. Translated: CASSVQGADTQYF.

J is TRBJ2-7 and V is TRBV20-1; 9 bases fit TRBD2. The CDR3 sequence is 11 residues long. J gave up 5 bases and V 6 bases, and 2 bases lay outside the gene matches. The V gene's germline CDR1 is DFQATT and CDR2 SNEGSKA (reference sequence). The CDR3, as DNA: TGCAGTGCGGGACTAGCAAACGAGCAGTACTTC. It encodes CSAGLANEQYF.

This clone appeared a few times. The V call is TRBV12-5, the J call TRBJ2-7; tentatively, D is TRBD1 (6 bases). CDR1 and CDR2 from the germline V gene are LGHNT and FRNRAP. The CDR3 totals 12 residues. V gave up 7 bases and J gave up 6 bases, with 13 bases separating them. The CDR3 here is CASAQDSREQYF. CDR3 sequence (DNA): TGTGCTAGTGCCCAGGACAGTCGCGAGCAGTACTTC.